This T cell receptor beta chain was found in a study of shared clonotypes between healthy human individuals. Each subset's genomic DNA was split evenly across several immunoSEQ plates. Assay used: immunoSEQ multiplex PCR; TCRdb lists only in-frame clones, some missing. In the table there are just over 2,000,000 clones, approximately 95% of which are singletons. This clone showed up just once. This sample also contains other DNA sequences that code for the same CDR3. Germline assignment: CDR1 ENHRY and CDR2 SYGVKD. The V end lost 3 bases, the J end lost 6 bases, and 11 bases lay between the germline ends. The CDR3 spans 13 residues. The study drew all its donors from Caucasian adults living in Nashville, Tennessee.

This clonotype originated in a man younger than 30 in good health. What was sequenced was naive CD4+ T cells sorted from blood. Subset given: CD45RA+ positively selected. The rearrangement links TRBV10-3 to TRBJ1-1, with D possibly matching TRBD1 (5 bases). DNA for the CDR3: TGTGCCATCAGTGAACTCGGAGGGGCTGAAGCTTTCTTT. As protein: CAISELGGAEAFF.